The clone carrying this T cell receptor beta chain was observed many times. Its antigen is undetermined. Samples came from axillary lymph nodes draining the breast cancer. The data were taken from a study of breast tumors, draining lymph nodes, adjacent tissues. General study points: Tumor TCR diversity was below lymph nodes but above nontumor tissue. The lymph node origin of tumor T cells was framed as consistent with a hypothesis, not demonstrated. Luminal-like breast cancer showed significantly higher tumor–nontumor repertoire similarity than basal-like. Findings are consistent with lymph node origin and intratumoral expansion of most tumor T cells.

TCRdb re-called the multiplex PCR reads through MiXCR, storing one row per CDR3 protein. The table has approximately 140,000 distinct CDR3 sequences, approximately 29% seen once. The germline V gene encodes CDR1 SGHTA and CDR2 FQGNSA. V shed 5 bases, J shed 7 bases, and the junction held 2 bases outside the gene matches. This CDR3 has 14 residues. This sequence joins TRBV7-2 and TRBJ1-6; 10 nucleotides agree with TRBD1. Specimen: axillary lymph node tissue. The receptor was derived from a female donor with breast cancer. Some clones in this sample may be carry-over from other donors' samples. CDR3 sequence (DNA): TGTGCCAGCAGCCCGGGACAGGGGAATTCACCCCTCCACTTT. This translates into CASSPGQGNSPLHF.